The 20 T cell receptor beta chains presented below share a single source sample, sequenced in a study of cytomegalovirus exposure and HLA in healthy donors. The protocol was immunoSEQ multiplex PCR, while the TCRdb copy is restricted to in-frame clones and leaves out a portion. The table includes around 150,000 clones, around four fifths detected once. What was sequenced was PBMCs. These TCRs come from a man aged 25-45 years in good health and CMV-seropositive.

The gene calls are TRBV13 and TRBJ2-7; possibly TRBD1 for D (6 bases). This CDR3 is 15 amino acids long. Germline-derived CDR1 and CDR2 are PRHDT and FYEKMQ (reference sequence). V was trimmed by 8 bases and J by 6 bases, leaving 23 bases between them. CDR3 sequence: CASGNLTGLTGEQYF. CDR3 DNA sequence: TGTGCCAGCGGAAACCTGACAGGCCTCACAGGCGAGCAGTACTTC. Filled out from reference TRBV13 and TRBJ2-7, the complete variable domain reads AAGVIQSPRHLIKEKRETATLKCYPIPRHDTVYWYQQGPGQDPQFLISFYEKMQSDKGSIPDRFSAQQFSDYHSELNMSSLELGDSALYFCASGNLTGLTGEQYFGPGTRLTVT.

This clone was detected once. The J gene is TRBJ1-5, the V gene TRBV19; 7 bases map to TRBD1. V shed 4 bases, J shed 6 bases, and the junction held 9 bases outside the gene matches. Germline assignment: CDR1 LNHDA and CDR2 SQIVND (reference sequence). The CDR3 is 15 amino acids. DNA of the CDR3: TGTGCCAGTAGTACGCGACAGGGCAGGGGTCAGCCCCAGCATTTT. As protein: CASSTRQGRGQPQHF.

V is TRBV7-3 and J is TRBJ1-3, with D possibly being TRBD1 (6 bases). The CDR3 runs 15 residues. V lost 5 bases and J lost 1, with 12 bases in between. Germline-derived CDR1 and CDR2 are SGHTA and FQGTGA. CDR3: CASSEQGLSGNTIYF. The CDR3 coding sequence is TGTGCCAGCAGCGAACAGGGCTTATCTGGAAACACCATATATTTT.

The rearrangement joins TRBV2 to TRBJ2-7; 10 positions agree with TRBD2. The junction had 10 bases not matched to a gene; V was cut back by 3 bases and J by 5 bases. CDR1 SNHLY and CDR2 FYNNEI come from the germline V gene. CDR3 size: 16 residues. The CDR3 loop is CASSDPGLAGAHEQYF. Here the CDR3 DNA reads TGTGCCAGCAGTGATCCCGGGCTAGCGGGGGCCCACGAGCAGTACTTC.

The gene calls are TRBV9 and TRBJ2-2; maybe TRBD2 (6 bases). CDR3 length: 12 residues. Germline values: CDR1 SGDLS, CDR2 YYNGEE. Trimming pared 7 bases from V and 4 bases from J, leaving 8 bases between. CDR3 residues: CASAGGTGELFF. The CDR3 DNA reads TGTGCCAGCGCCGGGGGCACCGGGGAGCTGTTTTTT.

This chain joins TRBV5-1 and TRBJ2-7, with a tentative D call TRBD1 (5 bases). The germline V gene encodes CDR1 SGHRS and CDR2 YFSETQ. V lost 2 bases and J 2 bases, leaving 11 bases between the germline ends. This CDR3 region has 14 residues. In DNA, the CDR3 is TGCGCCAGCAGCTTTCCGACAGAGACCTACGAGCAGTACTTC. It yields the protein CASSFPTETYEQYF.

The V gene is TRBV30, the J gene TRBJ2-3, with 15 nucleotides matching TRBD2. Germline V CDR1 and CDR2: GTSNPN, SVGIG (reference sequence). The CDR3 has 17 amino acids. Losses at the gene ends were 2 bases for V and 0 bases for J; bases not matched to a gene: 3. The DNA for the CDR3 is TGTGCCTGGAGTCTGGGACTAGCGGGGGGTAGCACAGATACGCAGTATTTT. Translated, it gives CAWSLGLAGGSTDTQYF. The full variable domain, its missing parts supplied by reference TRBV30 and TRBJ2-3, is SQTIHQWPATLVQPVGSPLSLECTVEGTSNPNLYWYRQAAGRGLQLLFYSVGIGQISSEVPQNLSASRPQDRQFILSSKKLLLSDSGFYLCAWSLGLAGGSTDTQYFGPGTRLTVL.

The CDR3 nucleotides read TGCGCCAGCAGCCAATTAGCCGGGACAGTGAACACCGGGGAGCTGTTTTTT. Its translation is CASSQLAGTVNTGELFF. The chain is built from TRBV5-1 and TRBJ2-2, with 7 bases that match TRBD1. The CDR3 has 17 residues. In germline, CDR1 is SGHRS, CDR2 YFSETQ. V was pared by 4 bases and J by 1 base, with 10 bases of the junction left unmatched.

The chain joins TRBV6-5 to TRBJ2-5; 7 nucleotides align to TRBD1. The CDR3 totals 14 residues. The ends lost 2 bases at V and 3 bases at J; junction bases unmatched: 3. Germline loops: CDR1 MNHEY, CDR2 SVGAGI. DNA for the CDR3: TGTGCCAGCAGTTACCCCGGGACAGAAGAGACCCAGTACTTC. Amino acid sequence: CASSYPGTEETQYF.

This clone turned up a few times. The rearrangement links TRBV4-3 to TRBJ2-1, with 11 bases fitting TRBD2. This CDR3 contains 17 residues. J was trimmed by 8 bases and V by 2 bases; bases with no gene match: 11. Per germline, CDR1 LGHNA and CDR2 YSLEER. The CDR3 protein is CASSQRSELAGGYEQFF. As DNA, the CDR3 is TGCGCCAGCAGCCAACGATCAGAGCTAGCGGGGGGCTATGAGCAGTTCTTC.

The rearrangement joins TRBV23-1 to TRBJ2-6; a possible D gene is TRBD1 (6 bases). TRBV23-1 is an open reading frame, and its role is uncertain. Between the trimmed V and J ends, which lost 4 bases and 0 bases, there was a span of 16 bases. This CDR3 has 18 amino acids. The CDR3 DNA reads as TGCGCCAGCAGTCGACCGGGACAACGAAACTCTGGGGCCAACGTCCTGACTTTC. Encoded protein: CASSRPGQRNSGANVLTF.

The chain recombines TRBV4-3 with TRBJ2-2, with TRBD1 as a possible D gene (6 bases). Trimming shortened V by 1 base and J by 4 bases, and 16 bases separated the two germline ends. The CDR3 is made up of 17 amino acids. CDR1 and CDR2 (germline): LGHNA, YSLEER. DNA for the CDR3: TGCGCCAGCAGCCAAGGAGCGGTGGGGGCCTTCACCGGGGAGCTGTTTTTT. Its translation is CASSQGAVGAFTGELFF.

The chain links TRBV4-3 to TRBJ2-3; 10 bases match TRBD2. V shed 2 bases, J shed 4 bases, and the junction held 3 bases outside the gene matches. The V gene's germline CDR1 is LGHNA and CDR2 YSLEER. CDR3 length equals 15 residues. This chain's CDR3 is CASSQRSGGADTQYF. The CDR3 DNA is TGCGCCAGCAGCCAAAGGAGCGGGGGGGCAGATACGCAGTATTTT.

The chain uses TRBV27 and TRBJ2-1; a weak D match, TRBD1 (5 bases). The germline CDR1 and CDR2 sequences are MNHEY and SMNVEV (reference sequence). The CDR3 spans 17 residues. The V and J ends lost 4 bases and 0 bases respectively, with 16 bases between them. CDR3 DNA: TGTGCCAGCAGTTCCCTCCGACAGATGAGCTCCTACAATGAGCAGTTCTTC. Translation: CASSSLRQMSSYNEQFF.

This chain connects TRBV6-1 to TRBJ1-3; D is unclear. The CDR3 has 14 residues. Per germline, CDR1 MNHNS and CDR2 SASEGT. Between the trimmed V and J ends, which lost 5 bases and 6 bases, there was a span of 14 bases. The CDR3 protein is CASSLHKGENTIYF. CDR3 nucleotides: TGTGCCAGCAGTCTCCATAAAGGAGAAAACACCATATATTTT.

A remark on this clone: It may be a read error: a sequence one base away is much more abundant. The CDR3 DNA reads as TGTGCCAGCAGCCCACTAGCGGGGGGCACAGATACGCAGTATTTT. Translating it yields CASSPLAGGTDTQYF. This chain connects TRBV13 to TRBJ2-3; 11 nucleotides align to TRBD2. The CDR3 loop spans 15 amino acids. Germline trimming cut 5 bases from V and 1 base from J; bases unmatched to any gene: 2. Germline V gives CDR1 PRHDT, CDR2 FYEKMQ (reference sequence).

In this sample, this clone turned up once. V usage is TRBV30 and J usage is TRBJ2-6; D is ambiguous. There are 17 residues in the CDR3. The ends were cut back, 6 bases at V and 1 base at J, with 19 bases in the middle. Germline V gene sequence: CDR1 GTSNPN, CDR2 SVGIG (reference sequence). CDR3 region: CACFVYPLSSGANVLTF. CDR3 bases: TGTGCCTGCTTCGTTTATCCTCTCTCTTCTGGGGCCAACGTCCTGACTTTC.

This chain connects TRBV7-6 to TRBJ2-3, with 11 bases matching TRBD2. The CDR3 consists of 18 residues. In germline, CDR1 is SGHVS, CDR2 FNYEAQ. The ends lost 5 bases at V and 1 base at J; junction bases unmatched: 11. The CDR3 is CASSTGLAVTRRTDTQYF. The DNA of the CDR3 is TGTGCCAGCAGCACGGGACTAGCGGTCACCCGACGCACAGATACGCAGTATTTT.

This clone occurred a few times. V and J are TRBV2 and TRBJ1-2; no firm D call. The V end was cut by 9 bases, the J end by 0 bases, with 11 bases between. This CDR3 region has 13 residues. CDR1 SNHLY and CDR2 FYNNEI come from the germline V gene. CDR3 amino acids: CASETYPNYGYTF. CDR3 DNA: TGTGCCAGTGAGACTTATCCTAACTATGGCTACACCTTC.

This chain uses TRBV4-1 with TRBJ1-1, with no clear D. The CDR3 contains 15 residues. Germline V lookup: CDR1 MGHRA, CDR2 YSYEKL. Trimming removed 1 base from V and 2 bases from J, with 11 bases in between. CDR3 nucleotide sequence: TGCGCCAGCAGCCAAGCCCGACACCCAAACACTGAAGCTTTCTTT. It codes for CASSQARHPNTEAFF.